The table lists the clone carrying this T cell receptor beta chain with a few counts. Its antigen is not known. This record comes from a study of T-cell memory formation after mild COVID-19. Study-wide results and caveats: The study found balanced CD4/CD8 in clones contracting day 15 to 85 and a CD4+ lean in later expanders.

V was pared by 4 bases and J by 7 bases, with 15 bases between. The CDR3 runs 15 residues. CDR1 is SGDLS, CDR2 YYNGEE, per germline. TCRdb re-analysed the 5' RACE reads in MiXCR, keeping a single row per CDR3 protein. The sample includes approximately 400,000 distinct CDR3 sequences, under 20% of them seen just once. This receptor was identified in a man aged 18-30 years who had mild COVID-19 (a few samples of this study predate the infection). Cell type and time point are not known. The sequenced material came from PBMCs or a T cell subset sorted from them (not recorded which). The genes are TRBV9 and TRBJ1-6; possible D gene TRBD1, 6 bases. In DNA form, the CDR3 reads TGTGCCAGCAGCCCGGGGGGGGCAGCCAATTCACCCCTCCACTTT. Its protein is CASSPGGAANSPLHF.